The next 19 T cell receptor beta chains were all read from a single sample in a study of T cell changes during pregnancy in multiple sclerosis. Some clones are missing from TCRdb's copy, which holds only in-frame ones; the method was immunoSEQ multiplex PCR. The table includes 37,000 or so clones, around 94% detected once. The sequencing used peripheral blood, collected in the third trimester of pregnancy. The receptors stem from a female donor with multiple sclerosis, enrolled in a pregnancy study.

The CDR3 nucleotides read TGCGCCAGCAGATATAGCGGGAGCTACGAGCAGTACTTC. Protein product: CASRYSGSYEQYF. This chain uses TRBV5-1 with TRBJ2-7; 9 nucleotides align to TRBD2. Germline CDR1 and CDR2: SGHRS and YFSETQ. The length of the CDR3 is 13 residues. Losses at the gene ends were 5 bases for V and 3 bases for J; bases not matched to a gene: 3.

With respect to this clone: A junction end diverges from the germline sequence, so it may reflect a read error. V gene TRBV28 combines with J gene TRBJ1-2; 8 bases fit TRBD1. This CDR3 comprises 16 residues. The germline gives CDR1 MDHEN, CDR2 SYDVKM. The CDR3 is CAGSSPGGHNNYGYTF. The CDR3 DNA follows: TGTGCCGGCAGTTCCCCAGGGGGCCATAACAACTATGGCTACACCTTC.

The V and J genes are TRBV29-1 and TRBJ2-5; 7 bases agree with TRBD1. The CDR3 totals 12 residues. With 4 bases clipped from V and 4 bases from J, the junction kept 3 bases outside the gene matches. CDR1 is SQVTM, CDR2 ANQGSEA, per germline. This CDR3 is CSVGQGSETQYF. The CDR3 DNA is TGCAGCGTTGGACAGGGATCAGAGACCCAGTACTTC. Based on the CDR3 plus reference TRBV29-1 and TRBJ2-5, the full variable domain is SAVISQKPSRDICQRGTSLTIQCQVDSQVTMMFWYRQQPGQSLTLIATANQGSEATYESGFVIDKFPISRPNLTFSTLTVSNMSPEDSSIYLCSVGQGSETQYFGPGTRLLVL.

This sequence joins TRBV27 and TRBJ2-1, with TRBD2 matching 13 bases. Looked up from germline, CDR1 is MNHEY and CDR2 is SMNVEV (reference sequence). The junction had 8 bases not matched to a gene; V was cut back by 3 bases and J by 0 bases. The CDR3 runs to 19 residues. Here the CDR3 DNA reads TGTGCCAGCAGTTTGGGACTAGCGGGGCCGCTGAGCTCCTACAATGAGCAGTTCTTC. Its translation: CASSLGLAGPLSSYNEQFF.

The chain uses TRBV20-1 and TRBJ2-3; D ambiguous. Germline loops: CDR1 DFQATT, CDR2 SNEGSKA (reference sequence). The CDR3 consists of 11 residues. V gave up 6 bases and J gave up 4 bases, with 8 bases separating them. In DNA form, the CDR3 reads TGCAGTGCCATAGTCCCAGATACGCAGTATTTT. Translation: CSAIVPDTQYF.

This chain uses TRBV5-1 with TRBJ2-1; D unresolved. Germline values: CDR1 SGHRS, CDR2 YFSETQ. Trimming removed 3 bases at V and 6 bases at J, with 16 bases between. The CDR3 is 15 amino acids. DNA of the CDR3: TGCGCCAGCAGCTCAAACCGAGCTACCCGCAATGAGCAGTTCTTC. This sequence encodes CASSSNRATRNEQFF. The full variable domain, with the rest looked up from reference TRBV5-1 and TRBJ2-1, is KAGVTQTPRYLIKTRGQQVTLSCSPISGHRSVSWYQQTPGQGLQFLFEYFSETQRNKGNFPGRFSGRQFSNSRSEMNVSTLELGDSALYLCASSSNRATRNEQFFGPGTRLTVL.

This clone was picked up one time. The CDR3 reads CASSPVSDSSYEQYF. In nucleotides, the CDR3 is TGTGCCAGCTCACCAGTTTCTGACAGTTCCTACGAGCAGTACTTC. The gene calls are TRBV18 and TRBJ2-7; D is possibly TRBD1 (5 bases). The CDR3 loop spans 15 amino acids. CDR1 is KGHSH and CDR2 is LQKENI in the germline V gene. Between the trimmed V and J ends, which lost 2 bases and 1 base, there was a span of 12 bases.

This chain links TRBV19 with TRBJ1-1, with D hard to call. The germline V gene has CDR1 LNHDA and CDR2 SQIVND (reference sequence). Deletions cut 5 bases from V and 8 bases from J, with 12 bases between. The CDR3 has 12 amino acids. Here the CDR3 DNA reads TGTGCCAGTAGTCCTGGACCGGGGGAAGCTTTCTTT. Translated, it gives CASSPGPGEAFF.

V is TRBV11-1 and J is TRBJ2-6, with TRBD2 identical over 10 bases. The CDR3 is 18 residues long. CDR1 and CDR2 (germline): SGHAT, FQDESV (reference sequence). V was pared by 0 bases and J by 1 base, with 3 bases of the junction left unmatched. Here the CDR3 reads CASSLAPAGGSGANVLTF. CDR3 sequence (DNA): TGTGCCAGCAGCTTAGCACCAGCGGGGGGGTCTGGGGCCAACGTCCTGACTTTC.

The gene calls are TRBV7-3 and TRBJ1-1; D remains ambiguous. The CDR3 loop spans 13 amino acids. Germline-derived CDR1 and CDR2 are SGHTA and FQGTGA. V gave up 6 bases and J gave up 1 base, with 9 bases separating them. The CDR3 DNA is TGTGCCAGCAGTTCTCGCAGGAACACTGAAGCTTTCTTT. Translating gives CASSSRRNTEAFF.

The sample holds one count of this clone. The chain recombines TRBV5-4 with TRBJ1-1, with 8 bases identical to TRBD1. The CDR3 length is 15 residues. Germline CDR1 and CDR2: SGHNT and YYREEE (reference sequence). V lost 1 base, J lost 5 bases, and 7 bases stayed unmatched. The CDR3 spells CASSLNRGVSTEAFF. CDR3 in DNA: TGTGCCAGCAGCTTGAACAGGGGGGTTAGTACTGAAGCTTTCTTT.

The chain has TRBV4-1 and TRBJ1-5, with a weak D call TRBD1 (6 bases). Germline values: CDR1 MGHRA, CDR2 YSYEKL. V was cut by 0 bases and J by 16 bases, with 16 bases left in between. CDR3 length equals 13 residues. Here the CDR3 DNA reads TGCGCCAGCAGCCAAGATGGGGGCAGCCCTCAACATTTT. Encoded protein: CASSQDGGSPQHF.

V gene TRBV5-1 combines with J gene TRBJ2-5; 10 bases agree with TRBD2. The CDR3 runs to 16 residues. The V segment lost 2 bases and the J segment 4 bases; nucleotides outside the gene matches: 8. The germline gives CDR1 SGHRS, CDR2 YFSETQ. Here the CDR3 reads CASSLQSGGARETQYF. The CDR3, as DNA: TGCGCCAGCAGCTTACAAAGCGGGGGGGCAAGAGAGACCCAGTACTTC.

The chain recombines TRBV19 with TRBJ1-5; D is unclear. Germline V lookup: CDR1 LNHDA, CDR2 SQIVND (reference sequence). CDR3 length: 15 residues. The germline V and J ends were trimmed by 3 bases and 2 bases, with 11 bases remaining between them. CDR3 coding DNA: TGTGCCAGTAGTATCGTAGTCCAAGGCAATCAGCCCCAGCATTTT. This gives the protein CASSIVVQGNQPQHF. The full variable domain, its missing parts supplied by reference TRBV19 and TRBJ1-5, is DGGITQSPKYLFRKEGQNVTLSCEQNLNHDAMYWYRQDPGQGLRLIYYSQIVNDFQKGDIAEGYSVSREKKESFPLTVTSAQKNPTAFYLCASSIVVQGNQPQHFGDGTRLSIL.

The CDR3 sequence is CASSQGGGGEDNYGYTF. As DNA, the CDR3 is TGTGCCAGCAGCCAAGGGGGCGGGGGTGAAGATAACTATGGCTACACCTTC. J is TRBJ1-2 and V is TRBV4-2, with a tentative D call TRBD1 (5 bases). V was shortened by 1 base and J by 1 base, with 16 bases between the two germline ends. Looked up from germline, CDR1 is LGHNA and CDR2 is YNFKEQ. This CDR3 has 17 residues.

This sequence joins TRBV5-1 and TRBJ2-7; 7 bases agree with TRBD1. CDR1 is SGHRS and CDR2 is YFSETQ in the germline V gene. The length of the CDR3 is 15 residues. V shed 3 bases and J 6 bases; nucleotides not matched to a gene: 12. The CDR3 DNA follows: TGCGCCAGCAGCTGGGGGAAGGGGGCAACGGCCGAGCAGTACTTC. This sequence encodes CASSWGKGATAEQYF.

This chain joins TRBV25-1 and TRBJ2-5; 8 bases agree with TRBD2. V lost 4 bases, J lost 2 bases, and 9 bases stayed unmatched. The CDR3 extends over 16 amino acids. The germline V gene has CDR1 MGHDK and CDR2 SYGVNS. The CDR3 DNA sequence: TGTGCCAGCAGTGGGATAGCGGGAAATCATCAAGAGACCCAGTACTTC. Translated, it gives CASSGIAGNHQETQYF.

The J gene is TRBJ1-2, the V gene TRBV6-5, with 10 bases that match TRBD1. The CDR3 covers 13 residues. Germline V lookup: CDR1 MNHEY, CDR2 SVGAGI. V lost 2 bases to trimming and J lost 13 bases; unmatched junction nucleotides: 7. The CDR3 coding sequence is TGTGCCAGCAGTTACCCCGGACAGGGGGATGCCACCTTC. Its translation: CASSYPGQGDATF.

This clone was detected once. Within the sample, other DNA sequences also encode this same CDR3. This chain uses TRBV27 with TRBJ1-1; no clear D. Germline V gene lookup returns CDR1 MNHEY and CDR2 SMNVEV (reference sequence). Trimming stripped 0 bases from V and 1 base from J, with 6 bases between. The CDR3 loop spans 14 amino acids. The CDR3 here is CASSLSRGNTEAFF. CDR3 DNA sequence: TGTGCCAGCAGTTTATCTCGGGGGAACACTGAAGCTTTCTTT.